This TCR beta chain derives from a study of human T cells and chemical hapten exposure. From the RACE reads, TCRdb called clonotypes with MiXCR, one entry per CDR3 protein. The sample yields about 190,000 distinct CDR3 sequences, around 23% seen once. Time point of the sample: patch test 3, about 24 weeks after DPC sensitization. Treatment noted: therapeutic diphenylcyclopropenone sensitization with weekly scalp DPC. CDR1 and CDR2 from the germline V gene are KGHDR and SFDVKD. The V end lost 9 bases, the J end lost 6 bases, and 8 bases lay between the germline ends. This CDR3 is built from 10 residues.

The TCR comes from a woman between 40 and 50 years old with alopecia areata. Some clones in this sample may be carry-over from other donors' samples. The V gene is TRBV24-1, the J gene TRBJ2-7; no firm D call. Sequences were derived from whole blood, sampled in connection with sensitization to the hapten diphenylcyclopropenone (DPC). CDR3 DNA: TGTGCCACCCCCCCCAGCGAGCAGTACTTC. Translated, it gives CATPPSEQYF.